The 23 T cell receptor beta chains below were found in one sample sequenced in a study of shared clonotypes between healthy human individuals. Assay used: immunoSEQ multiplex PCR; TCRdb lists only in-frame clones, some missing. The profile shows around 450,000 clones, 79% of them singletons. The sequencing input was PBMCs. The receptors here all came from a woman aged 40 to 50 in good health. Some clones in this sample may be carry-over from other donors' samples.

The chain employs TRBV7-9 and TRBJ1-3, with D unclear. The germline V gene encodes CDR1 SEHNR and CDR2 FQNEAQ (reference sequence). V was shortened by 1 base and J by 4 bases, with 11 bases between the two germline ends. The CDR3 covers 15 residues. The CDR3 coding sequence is TGTGCCAGCAGCTTAGATGGGTCGTACGGAAACACCATATATTTT. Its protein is CASSLDGSYGNTIYF.

The CDR3 protein is CAWSTRQGFRTDTQYF. The CDR3 nucleotides read TGTGCCTGGAGCACTAGACAGGGGTTCCGCACAGATACGCAGTATTTT. The V gene is TRBV30, the J gene TRBJ2-3; 8 bases are shared with TRBD1. The CDR3 has 16 amino acids. Germline trimming cut 3 bases from V and 1 base from J; bases unmatched to any gene: 9. Germline CDR1 GTSNPN, CDR2 SVGIG (reference sequence).

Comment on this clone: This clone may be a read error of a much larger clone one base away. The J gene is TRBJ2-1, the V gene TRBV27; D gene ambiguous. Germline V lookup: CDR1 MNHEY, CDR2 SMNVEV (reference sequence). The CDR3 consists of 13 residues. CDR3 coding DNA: TGTGCCAGCAGTTTAGACTCCTACAATGAGCAGCTCTTC. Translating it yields CASSLDSYNEQLF.

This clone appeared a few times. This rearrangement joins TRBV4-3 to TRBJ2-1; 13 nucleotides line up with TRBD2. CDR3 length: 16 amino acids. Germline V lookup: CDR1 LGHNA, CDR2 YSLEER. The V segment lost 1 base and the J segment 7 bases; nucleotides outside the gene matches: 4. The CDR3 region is CASSQVRTSGSNEQFF. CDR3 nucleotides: TGCGCCAGCAGCCAAGTCCGGACTAGCGGGAGTAATGAGCAGTTCTTC.

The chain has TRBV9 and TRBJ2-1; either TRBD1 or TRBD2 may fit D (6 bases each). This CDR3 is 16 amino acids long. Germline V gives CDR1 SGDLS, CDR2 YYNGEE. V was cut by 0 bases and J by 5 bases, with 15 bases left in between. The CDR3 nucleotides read TGTGCCAGCAGCGTAGACCCCGGGGGCCACAACAATGAGCAGTTCTTC. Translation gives CASSVDPGGHNNEQFF.

The CDR3 nucleotides read TGTGCCAGTAGGGGACGGACAACTGAGACCCAGTACTTC. Protein sequence: CASRGRTTETQYF. The chain combines TRBV19 with TRBJ2-5; D might be TRBD1 or TRBD2, each matching 5 bases. This CDR3 is built from 13 residues. Germline-derived CDR1 and CDR2 are LNHDA and SQIVND (reference sequence). The V end was cut by 6 bases, the J end by 5 bases, with 13 bases between.

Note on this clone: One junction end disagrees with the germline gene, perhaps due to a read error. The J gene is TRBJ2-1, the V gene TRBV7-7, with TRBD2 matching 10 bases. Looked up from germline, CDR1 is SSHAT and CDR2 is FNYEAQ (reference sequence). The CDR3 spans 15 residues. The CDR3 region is CASSLVLAGRGEQFF. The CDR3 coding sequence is TGTGCTAGCAGCTTAGTACTAGCGGGAAGGGGCGAGCAGTTCTTC.

The CDR3 reads CASGPSPLYEQYF. CDR3 sequence (DNA): TGTGCCAGTGGCCCATCACCCCTCTACGAGCAGTACTTC. The V gene is TRBV6-6, the J gene TRBJ2-7, with D unclear. Germline values: CDR1 MNHNY, CDR2 SVGAGI (reference sequence). The V end was cut by 9 bases, the J end by 3 bases, with 15 bases between. The CDR3 is made up of 13 amino acids.

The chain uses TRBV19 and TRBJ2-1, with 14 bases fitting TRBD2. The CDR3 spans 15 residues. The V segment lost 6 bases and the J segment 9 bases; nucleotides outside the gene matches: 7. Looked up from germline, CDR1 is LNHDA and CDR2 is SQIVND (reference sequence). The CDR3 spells CASSGTSGGVGEQFF. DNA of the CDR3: TGTGCCAGTAGCGGGACTAGCGGGGGTGTCGGTGAGCAGTTCTTC.

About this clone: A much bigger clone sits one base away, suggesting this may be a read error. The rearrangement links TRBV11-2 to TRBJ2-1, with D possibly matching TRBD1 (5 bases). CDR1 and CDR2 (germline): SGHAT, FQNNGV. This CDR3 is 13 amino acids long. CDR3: CASSLYGAEEQLF. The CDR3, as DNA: TGTGCCAGCAGCTTATATGGGGCGGAAGAGCAGCTCTTC.

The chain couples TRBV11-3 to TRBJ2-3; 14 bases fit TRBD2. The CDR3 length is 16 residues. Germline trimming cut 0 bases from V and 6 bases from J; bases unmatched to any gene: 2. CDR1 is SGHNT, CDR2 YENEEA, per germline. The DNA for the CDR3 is TGTGCCAGCAGCTTAGACGGGACTAGCGGGAGTGATACGCAGTATTTT. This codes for CASSLDGTSGSDTQYF.

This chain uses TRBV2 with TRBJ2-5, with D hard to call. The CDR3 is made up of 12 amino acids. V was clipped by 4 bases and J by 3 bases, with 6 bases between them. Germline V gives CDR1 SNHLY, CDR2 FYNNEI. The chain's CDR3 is CASSAWKETQYF. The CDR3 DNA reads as TGTGCCAGCAGTGCCTGGAAAGAGACCCAGTACTTC.

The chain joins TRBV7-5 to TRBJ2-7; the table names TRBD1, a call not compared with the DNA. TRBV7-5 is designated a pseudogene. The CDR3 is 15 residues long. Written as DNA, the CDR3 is TGTGCCAGAAGCTCCCGGGACAGGGGATCCTACGAGCAGTACTTC. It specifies CARSSRDRGSYEQYF.

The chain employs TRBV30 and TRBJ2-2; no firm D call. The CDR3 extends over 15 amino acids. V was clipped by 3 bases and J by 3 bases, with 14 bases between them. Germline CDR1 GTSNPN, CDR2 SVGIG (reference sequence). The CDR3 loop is CAWRDSDPHTGELFF. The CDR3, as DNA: TGTGCCTGGAGGGATTCGGACCCCCACACCGGGGAGCTGTTTTTT. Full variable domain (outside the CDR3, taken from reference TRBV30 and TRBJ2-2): SQTIHQWPATLVQPVGSPLSLECTVEGTSNPNLYWYRQAAGRGLQLLFYSVGIGQISSEVPQNLSASRPQDRQFILSSKKLLLSDSGFYLCAWRDSDPHTGELFFGEGSRLTVL.

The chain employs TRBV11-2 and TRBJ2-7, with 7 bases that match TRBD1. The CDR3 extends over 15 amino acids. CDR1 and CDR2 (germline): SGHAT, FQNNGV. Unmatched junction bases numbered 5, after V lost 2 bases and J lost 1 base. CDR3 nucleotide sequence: TGTGCCAGCAGCTTATACCAGGGGGTATCCTACGAGCAGTACTTC. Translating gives CASSLYQGVSYEQYF.

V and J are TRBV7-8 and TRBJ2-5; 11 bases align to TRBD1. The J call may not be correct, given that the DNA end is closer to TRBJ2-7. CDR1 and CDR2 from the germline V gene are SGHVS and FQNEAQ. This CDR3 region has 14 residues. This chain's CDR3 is CASSWGQGAYEQYF. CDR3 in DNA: TGTGCCAGCAGCTGGGGACAGGGGGCCTACGAGCAGTACTTC.

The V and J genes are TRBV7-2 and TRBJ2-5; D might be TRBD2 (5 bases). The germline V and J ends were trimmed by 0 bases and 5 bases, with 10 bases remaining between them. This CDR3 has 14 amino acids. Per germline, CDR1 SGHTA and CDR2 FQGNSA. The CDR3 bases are TGTGCCAGCAGCTTAGCGGGCGCGGGCGAGACCCAGTACTTC. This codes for CASSLAGAGETQYF.

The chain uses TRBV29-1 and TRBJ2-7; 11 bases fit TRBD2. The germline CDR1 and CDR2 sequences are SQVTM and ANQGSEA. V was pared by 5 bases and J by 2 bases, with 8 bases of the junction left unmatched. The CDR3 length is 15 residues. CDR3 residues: CSVLGTSGATYEQYF. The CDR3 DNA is TGCAGCGTTTTGGGGACTAGCGGAGCGACCTACGAGCAGTACTTC.

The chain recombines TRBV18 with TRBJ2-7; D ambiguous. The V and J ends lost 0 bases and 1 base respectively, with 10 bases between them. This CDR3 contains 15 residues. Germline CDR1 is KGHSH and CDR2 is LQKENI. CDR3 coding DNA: TGTGCCAGCTCACCACCGATGCAGCCGTCCTACGAGCAGTACTTC. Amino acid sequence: CASSPPMQPSYEQYF.

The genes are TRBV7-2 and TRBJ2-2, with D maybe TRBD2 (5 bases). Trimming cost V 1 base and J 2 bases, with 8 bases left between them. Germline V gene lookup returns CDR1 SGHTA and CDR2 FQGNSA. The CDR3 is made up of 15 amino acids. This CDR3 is CASSLGLLNTGELFF. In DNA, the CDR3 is TGTGCCAGCAGCTTAGGACTACTTAACACCGGGGAGCTGTTTTTT.

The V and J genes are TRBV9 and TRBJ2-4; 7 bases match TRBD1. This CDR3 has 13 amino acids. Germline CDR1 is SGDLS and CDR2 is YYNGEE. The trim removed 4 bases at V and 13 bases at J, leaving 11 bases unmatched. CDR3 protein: CASSTDRVGLQYF. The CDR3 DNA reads TGTGCCAGCAGCACCGACAGGGTCGGCCTGCAGTACTTC. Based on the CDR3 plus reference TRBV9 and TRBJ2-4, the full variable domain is DSGVTQTPKHLITATGQRVTLRCSPRSGDLSVYWYQQSLDQGLQFLIQYYNGEERAKGNILERFSAQQFPDLHSELNLSSLELGDSALYFCASSTDRVGLQYFGAGTRLSVL.

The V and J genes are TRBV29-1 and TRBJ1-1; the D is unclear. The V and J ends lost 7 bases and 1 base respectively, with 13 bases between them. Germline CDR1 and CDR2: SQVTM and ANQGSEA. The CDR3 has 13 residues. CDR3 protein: CSATVGGNTEAFF. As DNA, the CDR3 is TGCAGCGCTACGGTGGGAGGGAACACTGAAGCTTTCTTT.

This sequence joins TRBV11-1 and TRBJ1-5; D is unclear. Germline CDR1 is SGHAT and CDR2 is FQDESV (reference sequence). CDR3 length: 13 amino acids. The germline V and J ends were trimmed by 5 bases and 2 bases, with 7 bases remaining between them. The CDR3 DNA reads TGTGCCAGCAGCCCCGGGCGCAATCAGCCCCAGCATTTT. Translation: CASSPGRNQPQHF. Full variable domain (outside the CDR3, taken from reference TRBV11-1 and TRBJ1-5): EAEVAQSPRYKITEKSQAVAFWCDPISGHATLYWYRQILGQGPELLVQFQDESVVDDSQLPKDRFSAERLKGVDSTLKIQPAELGDSAMYLCASSPGRNQPQHFGDGTRLSIL.